The clone carrying this T cell receptor (beta chain) appeared many times. Its specificity is unknown. Amplification of TCR beta CDR3 regions used RNA as the template. Using the HTBI primer set, a first-round RT-PCR was run on the TCR CDR3. MiXCR, applied by TCRdb to the multiplex PCR reads, yields one record per CDR3 protein. This table holds fewer than 750,000 distinct CDR3 sequences, 14% to 15% found once. This sample was included in a study of T cells in Graves' hyperthyroidism and ophthalmopathy. Study outcomes and limitations: Appearing also in blood were most of the thyroid clonotypes expanded above 0.001.

The germline gives CDR1 LNHDA, CDR2 SQIVND (reference sequence). The CDR3 consists of 18 residues. The V gene end was trimmed by 6 bases and the J gene end by 5 bases; junction bases not matched to a gene: 14. PBMCs came from less than 11 ml fresh peripheral blood. This TCR was recovered from a middle-aged woman with Graves' ophthalmopathy. The rearrangement joins TRBV19 to TRBJ2-2, with 11 bases that match TRBD1. Sequencing was performed on blood. The CDR3 DNA reads as TGTGCCAGTAGCCGAACTCGGACAGGGGGCCTGTGGACCGGGGAGCTGTTTTTT. Amino acids: CASSRTRTGGLWTGELFF. Complete variable domain (other parts from reference TRBV19 and TRBJ2-2): DGGITQSPKYLFRKEGQNVTLSCEQNLNHDAMYWYRQDPGQGLRLIYYSQIVNDFQKGDIAEGYSVSREKKESFPLTVTSAQKNPTAFYLCASSRTRTGGLWTGELFFGEGSRLTVL.